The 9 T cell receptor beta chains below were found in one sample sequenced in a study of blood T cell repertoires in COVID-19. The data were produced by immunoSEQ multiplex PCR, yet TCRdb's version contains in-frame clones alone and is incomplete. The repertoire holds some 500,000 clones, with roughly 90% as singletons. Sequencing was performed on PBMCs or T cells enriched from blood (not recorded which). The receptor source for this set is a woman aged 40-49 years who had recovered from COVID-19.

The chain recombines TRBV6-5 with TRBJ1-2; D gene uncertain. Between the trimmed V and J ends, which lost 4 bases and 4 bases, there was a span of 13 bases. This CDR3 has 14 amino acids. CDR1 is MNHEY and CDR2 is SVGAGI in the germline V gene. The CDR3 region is CASSLGLAGYGYTF. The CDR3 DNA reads TGTGCCAGCAGTTTGGGTCTCGCGGGCTATGGCTACACCTTC.

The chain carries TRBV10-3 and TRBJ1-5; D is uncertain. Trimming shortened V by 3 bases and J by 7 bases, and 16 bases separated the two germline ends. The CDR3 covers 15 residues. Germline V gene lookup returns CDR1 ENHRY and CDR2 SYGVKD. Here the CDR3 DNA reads TGTGCCATCAGTGACTGGGGTACGGAGGACCAGCCCCAGCATTTT. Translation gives CAISDWGTEDQPQHF.

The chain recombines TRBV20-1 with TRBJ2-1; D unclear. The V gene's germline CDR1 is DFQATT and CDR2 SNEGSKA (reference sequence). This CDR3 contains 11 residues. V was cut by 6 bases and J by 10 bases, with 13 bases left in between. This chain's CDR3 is CSAELRFEQFF. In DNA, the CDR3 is TGCAGTGCGGAGCTTAGGTTCGAGCAGTTCTTC.

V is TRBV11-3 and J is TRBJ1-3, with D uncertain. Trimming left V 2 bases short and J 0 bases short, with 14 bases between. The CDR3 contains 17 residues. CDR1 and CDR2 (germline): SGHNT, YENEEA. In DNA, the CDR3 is TGTGCCAGCAGCTTATCCAGCGGCAGCCTCTCTGGAAACACCATATATTTT. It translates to CASSLSSGSLSGNTIYF.

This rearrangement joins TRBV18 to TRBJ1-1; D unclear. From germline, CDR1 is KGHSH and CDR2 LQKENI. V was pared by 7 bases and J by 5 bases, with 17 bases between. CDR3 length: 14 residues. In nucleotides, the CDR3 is TGTGCCAGCTTCCCGGCCAGGTTGGAAACTGAAGCTTTCTTT. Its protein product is CASFPARLETEAFF. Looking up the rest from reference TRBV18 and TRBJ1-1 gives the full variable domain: NAGVMQNPRHLVRRRGQEARLRCSPMKGHSHVYWYRQLPEEGLKFMVYLQKENIIDESGMPKERFSAEFPKEGPSILRIQQVVRGDSAAYFCASFPARLETEAFFGQGTRLTVV.

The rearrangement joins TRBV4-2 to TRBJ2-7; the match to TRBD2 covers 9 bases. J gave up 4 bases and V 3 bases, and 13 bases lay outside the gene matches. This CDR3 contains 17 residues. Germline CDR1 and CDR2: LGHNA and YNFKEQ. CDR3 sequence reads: CASSQVPTSGDSYEQYF. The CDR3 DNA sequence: TGTGCCAGCAGCCAGGTACCGACTAGCGGCGATTCATACGAGCAGTACTTC.

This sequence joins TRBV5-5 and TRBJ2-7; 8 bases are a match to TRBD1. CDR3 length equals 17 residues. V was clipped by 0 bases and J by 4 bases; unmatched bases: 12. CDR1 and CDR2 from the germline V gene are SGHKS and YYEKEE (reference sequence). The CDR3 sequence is CASSLAGGEALIYEQYF. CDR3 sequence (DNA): TGTGCCAGCAGCTTGGCAGGGGGCGAGGCGTTAATTTACGAGCAGTACTTC.

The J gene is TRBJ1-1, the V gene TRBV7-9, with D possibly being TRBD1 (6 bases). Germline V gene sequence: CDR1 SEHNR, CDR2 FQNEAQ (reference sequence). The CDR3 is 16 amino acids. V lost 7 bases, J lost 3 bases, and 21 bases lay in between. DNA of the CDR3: TGTGCCAGCACCAAAAAAGTCTGGGGGCGCGACACTGAAGCTTTCTTT. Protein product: CASTKKVWGRDTEAFF.

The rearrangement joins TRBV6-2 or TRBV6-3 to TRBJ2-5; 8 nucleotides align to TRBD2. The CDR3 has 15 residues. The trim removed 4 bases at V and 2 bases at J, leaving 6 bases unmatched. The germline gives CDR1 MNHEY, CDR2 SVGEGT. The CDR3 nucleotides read TGTGCCAGCAGTTTCTTAGCGGGGCCTCAAGAGACCCAGTACTTC. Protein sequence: CASSFLAGPQETQYF.